The present entry profiles one TCR beta chain with its context. As yet, its antigen is unknown. The sample originates from a study of human CD8 memory T cell subsets. This CDR3 comprises 16 residues. Germline V gene data show CDR1 as ENHRY and CDR2 as SYGVKD. It was UMI-labeled 5' RACE by which the TCR beta libraries were made. TCRdb reworked the 5' RACE reads into one entry per CDR3 protein, no DNA. In all, the sample yields approximately 12,000 distinct CDR3 sequences. Study observations and caveats: Stem-like memory and precursor exhausted T cell repertoires overlapped minimally with each other.

Healthy donors supplied buffy coats, and the PBMC came from them. The sequenced sample was CD8+ T cells from PBMCs. This chain joins TRBV10-3 and TRBJ2-3; TCRdb calls TRBD2, which cannot be checked without DNA. This receptor was taken from a human donor in good health. The chain's CDR3 is CAISHNSGASTDTQYF.